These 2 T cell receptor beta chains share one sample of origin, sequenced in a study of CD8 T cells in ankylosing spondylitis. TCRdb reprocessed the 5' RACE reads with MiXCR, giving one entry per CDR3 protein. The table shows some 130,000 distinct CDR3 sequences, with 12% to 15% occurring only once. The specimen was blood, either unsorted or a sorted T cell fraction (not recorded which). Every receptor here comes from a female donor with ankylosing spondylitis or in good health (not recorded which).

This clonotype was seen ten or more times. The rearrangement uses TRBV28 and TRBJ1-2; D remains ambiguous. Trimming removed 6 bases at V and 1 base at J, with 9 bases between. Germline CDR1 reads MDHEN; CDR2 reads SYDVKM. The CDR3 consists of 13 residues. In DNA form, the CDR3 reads TGTGCCAGCAGAGTCAATTATAACTATGGCTACACCTTC. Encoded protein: CASRVNYNYGYTF.

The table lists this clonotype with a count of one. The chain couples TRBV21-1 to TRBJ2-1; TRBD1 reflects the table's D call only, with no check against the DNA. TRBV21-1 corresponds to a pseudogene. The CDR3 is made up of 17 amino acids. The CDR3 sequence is CASSKGPRQGLRNEQFF. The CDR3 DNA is TGTGCCAGCAGCAAAGGGCCTAGGCAGGGGTTGAGAAATGAGCAGTTCTTC.